The clone carrying this T cell receptor beta chain has just one count. The antigen is undetermined. The data derive from a study of cytomegalovirus exposure and HLA in healthy donors. Whole-study results and caveats: A few chains tied to CMV proved CMV antigen-specific in vitro. Follow-up analysis seemed to connect common viral pathogens with several of the most significant clusters identified. The majority of TCR sequences were rare, yet some public TCRs appeared in many donors.

In germline, CDR1 is LGHNA, CDR2 YSLEER. V was trimmed by 1 base and J by 3 bases, leaving 11 bases between them. This CDR3 has 15 residues. The PCR ran on 60 Vbeta and 13 Jbeta primers. Clones were read by immunoSEQ multiplex PCR, and TCRdb kept only the in-frame ones, dropping some. The sample lists roughly 190,000 clones; 60% to 85% were seen once. The chain joins TRBV4-3 to TRBJ2-3, with D possibly matching TRBD2 (5 bases). The source of this sequence is a woman aged 40 to 49 in good health and CMV-seronegative. Sequenced: PBMCs. This CDR3 reads CASSQGPEGTDTQYF. The CDR3 coding sequence is TGCGCCAGCAGCCAAGGCCCCGAGGGAACAGATACGCAGTATTTT.